Presented here are 25 T cell receptor beta chains from one specimen sequenced in a study of graft-versus-host responses after intestinal transplantation. Intraepithelial and lamina propria lymphocytes were freed from processed graft tissue. Generated by immunoSEQ multiplex PCR, the TCRdb table keeps only in-frame clones and is missing some. The sample lists about 60,000 clones, roughly 90% seen once, with over 1.5% in the top ten. The specimen was ileum tissue, collected 350 to 400 days after transplant. The receptors come from a human patient who received an intestinal transplant, so some T cells may come from the graft donor.

The chain is built from TRBV9 and TRBJ2-1; maybe TRBD1 (5 bases). The germline V gene encodes CDR1 SGDLS and CDR2 YYNGEE. The CDR3 consists of 16 residues. V gave up 4 bases and J gave up 5 bases, with 19 bases separating them. CDR3 protein: CASSPLSARVNNEQFF. DNA of the CDR3: TGTGCCAGCAGCCCCCTTTCCGCCAGGGTGAACAATGAGCAGTTCTTC.

The CDR3 nucleotides are TGCGCCAGCACCCTCTCGGGGGGAGTGATGAACACTGAAGCTTTCTTT. It translates to CASTLSGGVMNTEAFF. The chain combines TRBV10-2 with TRBJ1-1, with D perhaps matching TRBD1 (5 bases). This CDR3 comprises 16 residues. Per germline, CDR1 WSHSY and CDR2 SAAADI. Trimming left V 7 bases short and J 0 bases short, with 18 bases between.

The V gene is TRBV19, the J gene TRBJ1-1, with no clear D. The germline V and J ends were trimmed by 2 bases and 0 bases, with 10 bases remaining between them. Germline V lookup: CDR1 LNHDA, CDR2 SQIVND (reference sequence). CDR3 length: 15 amino acids. CDR3 amino acids: CASSIKPGMNTEAFF. The CDR3 DNA is TGTGCCAGTAGTATAAAGCCGGGGATGAACACTGAAGCTTTCTTT.

J is TRBJ1-1 and V is TRBV28; 7 positions match TRBD1. J lost 4 bases, V lost 4 bases, and 9 bases had no gene match. This CDR3 contains 15 residues. Germline V gene lookup returns CDR1 MDHEN and CDR2 SYDVKM. The CDR3: CASSSVPGGGTEAFF. The CDR3 DNA is TGTGCCAGCAGTTCCGTCCCAGGGGGGGGCACTGAAGCTTTCTTT.

The J gene is TRBJ1-2, the V gene TRBV7-9; maybe TRBD1 (5 bases). The germline V gene encodes CDR1 SEHNR and CDR2 FQNEAQ (reference sequence). V lost 3 bases and J lost 8, with 10 bases in between. The CDR3 is 12 residues long. Here the CDR3 reads CASSFDRGGYTF. The CDR3, as DNA: TGTGCCAGCAGCTTTGACAGAGGGGGCTACACCTTC.

The chain carries TRBV28 and TRBJ2-5; 9 bases fit TRBD2. Unmatched junction bases numbered 17, after V lost 5 bases and J lost 7 bases. The CDR3 loop spans 17 amino acids. CDR1 MDHEN and CDR2 SYDVKM come from the germline V gene. CDR3 region: CASSQVQGSGRSWTQYF. The CDR3 region has the DNA TGTGCCAGCAGTCAGGTCCAGGGCAGCGGGAGGAGCTGGACCCAGTACTTC.

The V gene is TRBV19, the J gene TRBJ2-1; TRBD2 might be the D (6 bases). The CDR3 is 15 residues long. The ends were cut back, 3 bases at V and 6 bases at J, with 15 bases in the middle. Germline V gene sequence: CDR1 LNHDA, CDR2 SQIVND (reference sequence). CDR3 sequence reads: CASSMVGGWSNEQFF. The CDR3 DNA is TGTGCCAGTAGTATGGTCGGGGGATGGAGCAATGAGCAGTTCTTC.

DNA of the CDR3: TGTGCCAGCAGCGTAGTGGCTAGCGGGGCCTACGAGCAGTACTTC. Protein sequence: CASSVVASGAYEQYF. The rearrangement joins TRBV9 to TRBJ2-7, with TRBD2 matching over 9 bases. CDR3 size: 15 residues. Germline loops: CDR1 SGDLS, CDR2 YYNGEE. The ends lost 0 bases at V and 2 bases at J; junction bases unmatched: 3.

This rearrangement joins TRBV6-1 to TRBJ1-2; no clear D. There are 15 residues in the CDR3. CDR1 is MNHNS and CDR2 is SASEGT in the germline V gene. V was trimmed by 5 bases and J by 8 bases, leaving 21 bases between them. The CDR3 spells CASSLWTVPVGGYTF. DNA of the CDR3: TGTGCCAGCAGTCTTTGGACGGTCCCCGTCGGGGGCTACACCTTC.

The chain couples TRBV19 to TRBJ1-2; tentative D call: TRBD1 (5 bases). This CDR3 has 14 amino acids. V was trimmed by 4 bases and J by 3 bases, leaving 12 bases between them. CDR1 LNHDA and CDR2 SQIVND come from the germline V gene (reference sequence). The CDR3 here is CASSTPTAYYGYTF. CDR3 nucleotides: TGTGCCAGTAGTACACCGACAGCCTACTATGGCTACACCTTC. The variable domain in full, completed from reference TRBV19 and TRBJ1-2, reads DGGITQSPKYLFRKEGQNVTLSCEQNLNHDAMYWYRQDPGQGLRLIYYSQIVNDFQKGDIAEGYSVSREKKESFPLTVTSAQKNPTAFYLCASSTPTAYYGYTFGSGTRLTVV.

The genes are TRBV9 and TRBJ2-4; 9 bases line up with TRBD1. CDR1 SGDLS and CDR2 YYNGEE come from the germline V gene. With 3 bases clipped from V and 1 base from J, the junction kept 5 bases outside the gene matches. The CDR3 contains 16 residues. The CDR3, as DNA: TGTGCCAGCAGCGCGGGGACAGGGATGGCCAAAAACATTCAGTACTTC. This sequence encodes CASSAGTGMAKNIQYF. Complete variable domain (other parts from reference TRBV9 and TRBJ2-4): DSGVTQTPKHLITATGQRVTLRCSPRSGDLSVYWYQQSLDQGLQFLIQYYNGEERAKGNILERFSAQQFPDLHSELNLSSLELGDSALYFCASSAGTGMAKNIQYFGAGTRLSVL.

This chain uses TRBV19 with TRBJ2-1; 8 bases align to TRBD1. The CDR3 is made up of 13 amino acids. After removal of 9 bases from V and 5 bases from J, the junction contained 6 bases not matched to a gene. Germline loops: CDR1 LNHDA, CDR2 SQIVND (reference sequence). The chain's CDR3 is CARIRGRDNEQFF. The DNA for the CDR3 is TGTGCCAGAATCAGGGGGCGCGACAATGAGCAGTTCTTC.

V usage is TRBV6-6 and J usage is TRBJ1-2, with 9 bases aligning to TRBD1. Losses at the gene ends were 7 bases for V and 7 bases for J; bases not matched to a gene: 7. Looked up from germline, CDR1 is MNHNY and CDR2 is SVGAGI (reference sequence). The CDR3 length is 13 residues. Here the CDR3 reads CASTGQGWGGYTF. DNA for the CDR3: TGTGCCAGCACCGGACAGGGGTGGGGTGGCTACACCTTC.

This clone was counted a single time. The rearrangement links TRBV6-5 to TRBJ2-1; 7 bases line up with TRBD1. CDR3 length: 15 residues. CDR1 and CDR2 from the germline V gene are MNHEY and SVGAGI. V was clipped by 5 bases and J by 2 bases; unmatched bases: 6. CDR3 sequence reads: CASSTGAPPYNEQFF. The CDR3 nucleotides read TGTGCCAGCAGTACAGGGGCGCCTCCCTACAATGAGCAGTTCTTC.

Concerning this clone: A far larger clone is off by one base, so a read error is likely. The chain recombines TRBV2 with TRBJ1-1; D is unresolved. This CDR3 contains 13 residues. Germline CDR1 and CDR2: SNHLY and FYNNEI. V lost 6 bases, J lost 1 base, and 9 bases lay in between. CDR3 bases: TGTGCCAGCAGGTTACAGACGAACACTGAAGCTTTCTTT. Its protein is CASRLQTNTEAFF. Full variable domain (remainder filled in from reference TRBV2 and TRBJ1-1): EPEVTQTPSHQVTQMGQEVILRCVPISNHLYFYWYRQILGQKVEFLVSFYNNEISEKSEIFDDQFSVERPDGSNFTLKIRSTKLEDSAMYFCASRLQTNTEAFFGQGTRLTVV.

The chain couples TRBV2 to TRBJ1-1; 9 positions agree with TRBD1. The CDR3 runs to 16 residues. J lost 0 bases, V lost 2 bases, and 4 bases had no gene match. In germline, CDR1 is SNHLY, CDR2 FYNNEI. CDR3 loop: CASSEHRGLLNTEAFF. The CDR3 bases are TGTGCCAGCAGTGAACACAGGGGGCTGCTGAACACTGAAGCTTTCTTT.

CDR3 DNA sequence: TGTGCCAGCTTGGACAGGGAAGACTATGGCTACACCTTC. Translation gives CASLDREDYGYTF. The chain is built from TRBV11-2 and TRBJ1-2; 8 bases align to TRBD1. CDR3 length: 13 amino acids. J was trimmed by 3 bases and V by 8 bases; bases with no gene match: 5. In germline, CDR1 is SGHAT, CDR2 FQNNGV. Together with reference TRBV11-2 and TRBJ1-2, the CDR3 gives the full variable domain: EAGVAQSPRYKIIEKRQSVAFWCNPISGHATLYWYQQILGQGPKLLIQFQNNGVVDDSQLPKDRFSAERLKGVDSTLKIQPAKLEDSAVYLCASLDREDYGYTFGSGTRLTVV.

The rearrangement joins TRBV5-6 to TRBJ2-5; the D call may be TRBD1 or TRBD2 (5 bases each). The J call may be mistaken, given a closer DNA end match to TRBJ2-7. The CDR3 is 15 amino acids. Germline loops: CDR1 SGHDT, CDR2 YYEEEE. CDR3 region: CASSEGIDRGDEQYF. For the CDR3, the DNA is TGTGCCAGCAGCGAGGGGATCGACAGAGGGGACGAGCAGTACTTC.

The chain is built from TRBV4-1 and TRBJ2-1; the D gene could be TRBD1 or TRBD2 (5 bases each). CDR1 and CDR2 (germline): MGHRA, YSYEKL. There are 16 residues in the CDR3. Trimming left V 4 bases short and J 0 bases short, with 13 bases between. CDR3 in amino acids: CASSLGPGSSYNEQFF. CDR3 DNA sequence: TGCGCCAGCAGCCTCGGACCAGGGAGCTCCTACAATGAGCAGTTCTTC.

The V and J genes are TRBV11-3 and TRBJ2-2; tentative D call: TRBD1 (6 bases). Germline loops: CDR1 SGHNT, CDR2 YENEEA. The ends were cut back, 4 bases at V and 1 base at J, with 7 bases in the middle. CDR3 length: 14 amino acids. The CDR3 is CASSSTGNTGELFF. For the CDR3, the DNA is TGTGCCAGCAGCTCGACAGGGAACACCGGGGAGCTGTTTTTT.

The chain links TRBV7-6 to TRBJ2-5; TRBD1 might be the D (6 bases). CDR3 length: 14 residues. In germline, CDR1 is SGHVS, CDR2 FNYEAQ. Trimming left V 6 bases short and J 5 bases short, with 16 bases between. DNA for the CDR3: TGTGCCAGCAGTTTATCCGGGACAAAGGAGACCCAGTACTTC. It translates to CASSLSGTKETQYF.

The chain couples TRBV5-1 to TRBJ2-5; TRBD1 is a possible D gene (6 bases). The end of the DNA aligns better with TRBJ2-7, so the J call may be wrong. Looked up from germline, CDR1 is SGHRS and CDR2 is YFSETQ. CDR3 length equals 13 residues. The CDR3 sequence is CASSFRQEDEQYF. The CDR3 region has the DNA TGCGCCAGCAGCTTCAGACAGGAGGACGAGCAGTACTTC.

This clone has a single count. This chain joins TRBV6-1 and TRBJ2-3; D is perhaps TRBD2 (5 bases). The CDR3 has 16 amino acids. Germline V gene lookup returns CDR1 MNHNS and CDR2 SASEGT. V dropped 4 bases and J dropped 0 bases, with 14 bases sitting between them. DNA of the CDR3: TGTGCCAGCAGTGTTCTAAGCGGACGAAGCACAGATACGCAGTATTTT. Residues: CASSVLSGRSTDTQYF.

CDR3 amino acids: CASRDSNEQFF. The CDR3 DNA is TGTGCCAGTAGGGACAGCAATGAGCAGTTCTTC. The chain is built from TRBV19 and TRBJ2-1, with D tentatively TRBD1 (6 bases). The ends were cut back, 6 bases at V and 6 bases at J, with 6 bases in the middle. The germline V gene has CDR1 LNHDA and CDR2 SQIVND (reference sequence). This CDR3 spans 11 amino acids. Supplemented by reference TRBV19 and TRBJ2-1, the full variable domain reads DGGITQSPKYLFRKEGQNVTLSCEQNLNHDAMYWYRQDPGQGLRLIYYSQIVNDFQKGDIAEGYSVSREKKESFPLTVTSAQKNPTAFYLCASRDSNEQFFGPGTRLTVL.

The gene calls are TRBV28 and TRBJ2-7; 9 bases are shared with TRBD2. J lost 4 bases, V lost 0 bases, and 10 bases had no gene match. Germline V gene data show CDR1 as MDHEN and CDR2 as SYDVKM. The CDR3 runs to 17 residues. In nucleotides, the CDR3 is TGTGCCAGCAGTTTATGGGGGTTGCTAGCGGGAAGTTACGAGCAGTACTTC. It encodes CASSLWGLLAGSYEQYF.